A selection of T cell receptor beta chains follows, all from one sample in a study of cytomegalovirus exposure and HLA in healthy donors. Only in-frame clones appear in the TCRdb table, and some are missing; sequencing was by immunoSEQ multiplex PCR. The sample carries about 130,000 clones, 66% recorded once. Sequenced material: PBMCs. Receptors were obtained from a human donor in good health. Each CDR3 is given with its conserved first and last residue. A D gene is named only where the DNA matches it firmly. Not every row has a clone size; where given, it reads once, few, many or a size class.

-	few	TRBV19	TRBJ2-7	CASSITAVSGYEQYF	TGTGCCAGTAGTATCACCGCCGTCAGTGGCTACGAGCAGTACTTC
-	-	TRBV27	TRBJ2-7	CASSFDKGAYEQYF	TGTGCCAGCAGTTTCGACAAGGGAGCCTACGAGCAGTACTTC
-	-	TRBV5-8	TRBJ2-1	CASSLLQGSYNEQFF	TGTGCCAGCAGCTTGCTGCAGGGCTCTTACAATGAGCAGTTCTTC
-	-	TRBV10-3	TRBJ2-2	CAISADSTGELFF	TGTGCCATCAGTGCCGACAGTACCGGGGAGCTGTTTTTT
TRBD2	-	TRBV11-3	TRBJ2-1	CASRPKREGKYSSYNEQFF	TGTGCCAGCAGACCAAAGCGGGAGGGCAAGTATAGCTCCTACAATGAGCAGTTCTTC
TRBD1	-	TRBV7-9	TRBJ2-7	CASSWGQGRTYEQYF	TGTGCCAGCAGCTGGGGACAGGGCAGAACCTACGAGCAGTACTTC
-	-	TRBV4-2	TRBJ2-1	CASSPRLDAEQFF	TGTGCCAGCAGCCCACGACTAGACGCTGAGCAGTTCTTC
TRBD1	few	TRBV5-6	TRBJ1-2	CASSLGTGSYGYTF	TGTGCCAGCAGCTTGGGGACAGGGTCTTATGGCTACACCTTC
TRBD1	few	TRBV10-3	TRBJ2-1	CAIGTGGNEQFF	TGTGCCATCGGGACAGGGGGCAATGAGCAGTTCTTC
-	-	TRBV11-3	TRBJ1-1	CASTEDTEAFF	TGTGCCAGCACCGAGGACACTGAAGCTTTCTTT
TRBD2	-	TRBV9	TRBJ2-1	CASSVGGRLYNEQFF	TGTGCCAGCAGCGTGGGCGGGAGACTCTACAATGAGCAGTTCTTC
-	-	TRBV10-3	TRBJ1-1	CAISGSGQVNTEAFF	TGTGCCATCAGTGGCTCTGGGCAAGTGAACACTGAAGCTTTCTTT
TRBD2	-	TRBV19	TRBJ2-1	CASSTILAGVAYNEQFF	TGTGCCAGTAGTACGATACTAGCGGGAGTAGCCTACAATGAGCAGTTCTTC
-	-	TRBV19	TRBJ1-6	CASSRDTRREFSPLHF	TGTGCCAGTAGCCGGGACACCCGTCGGGAATTTTCACCCCTCCACTTT
-	-	TRBV6-5	TRBJ1-2	CASSYSGGGYGYTF	TGTGCCAGCAGTTACTCGGGTGGCGGCTATGGCTACACCTTC
TRBD1	-	TRBV9	TRBJ2-7	CASSSNNRGFGEQYF	TGTGCCAGCAGCTCAAATAACAGGGGATTCGGCGAGCAGTACTTC
TRBD2	few	TRBV10-3	TRBJ2-1	CAISDGGSSDNEQFF	TGTGCCATCAGTGACGGGGGGAGTAGCGACAATGAGCAGTTCTTC
-	few	TRBV12-5	TRBJ1-1	CASAPTLWETEAFF	TGTGCTAGTGCCCCTACCCTCTGGGAGACTGAAGCTTTCTTT
-	-	TRBV28	TRBJ2-7	CASKLGSLGSYEQYF	TGTGCCAGCAAATTGGGGAGCCTGGGCTCCTACGAGCAGTACTTC
-	few	TRBV5-4	TRBJ2-7	CASSLTGKSSYEQYF	TGTGCCAGCAGCCTAACAGGGAAAAGCTCCTACGAGCAGTACTTC
-	-	TRBV4-2	TRBJ1-1	CASRTFHRDKYSEAFF	TGTGCCAGCAGAACTTTCCACCGGGACAAATATTCTGAAGCTTTCTTT
-	-	TRBV15	TRBJ2-7	CATSADLRDSPYEQYF	TGTGCCACCAGCGCGGACCTCCGGGACTCCCCCTACGAGCAGTACTTC
-	-	TRBV4-3	TRBJ1-6	CASSQAVSGSPLHF	TGCGCCAGCAGCCAAGCTGTCAGCGGTTCACCCCTCCACTTT
TRBD1	-	TRBV18	TRBJ1-1	CASSPDRGDTEAFF	TGTGCCAGCTCACCCGACAGGGGGGACACTGAAGCTTTCTTT
TRBD2	-	TRBV19	TRBJ2-1	CASSLGLAGLEQFF	TGTGCCAGTTCCTTGGGACTAGCGGGACTTGAGCAGTTCTTC
TRBD1	once	TRBV19	TRBJ1-1	CASRDRGVGWGTEAFF	TGTGCCAGTAGGGACAGGGGGGTAGGATGGGGCACTGAAGCTTTCTTT
-	-	TRBV7-8	TRBJ1-3	CASSLDRTASGNTIYF	TGTGCCAGCAGCTTAGATAGGACAGCCTCTGGAAACACCATATATTTT
-	-	TRBV6-1	TRBJ2-1	CASSDGVGGYNEQFF	TGTGCCAGCAGTGATGGGGTAGGGGGCTACAATGAGCAGTTCTTC
-	-	TRBV19	TRBJ1-4	CASSTFREANEKLFF	TGTGCCAGTAGTACCTTCAGGGAGGCTAATGAAAAACTGTTTTTT
-	-	TRBV27	TRBJ2-7	CASSIGLTNYEQYF	TGTGCCAGCAGTATCGGACTAACCAACTACGAGCAGTACTTC
-	few	TRBV4-3	TRBJ1-5	CASSQDQGILQPQHF	TGCGCCAGCAGCCAAGACCAGGGTATTCTTCAGCCCCAGCATTTT
-	few	TRBV19	TRBJ1-1	CASTFPLGAGPTEAFF	TGTGCCAGTACCTTCCCGCTGGGGGCAGGCCCCACCGAAGCTTTCTTT
TRBD2	few	TRBV4-2	TRBJ2-3	CASSQGSRASGSDTQYF	TGTGCCAGCAGCCAAGGGTCCCGGGCTAGCGGGTCTGATACGCAGTATTTT
-	-	TRBV7-9	TRBJ2-7	CASSLDRGDHEQYF	TGTGCCAGCAGCTTAGATAGGGGTGACCACGAGCAGTACTTC
-	-	TRBV28	TRBJ1-1	CASSPVGGQAEAFF	TGTGCCAGCAGTCCAGTGGGGGGGCAGGCAGAAGCTTTCTTT
TRBD2	-	TRBV7-3	TRBJ2-4	CASSPGLAVAKNIQYF	TGTGCCAGCAGCCCCGGACTAGCGGTAGCCAAAAACATTCAGTACTTC
TRBD2	once	TRBV4-2	TRBJ2-5	CASSQAGRGLALQETQYF	TGTGCCAGCAGCCAAGCAGGCCGAGGACTAGCACTACAAGAGACCCAGTACTTC
TRBD1	-	TRBV7-2	TRBJ2-5	CASSLLQGETQYF	TGTGCCAGCAGCCTACTACAGGGGGAGACCCAGTACTTC
TRBD1	few	TRBV7-9	TRBJ1-1	CASSLGTGTGGTEAFF	TGTGCCAGCAGCTTAGGTACCGGGACAGGGGGGACTGAAGCTTTCTTT
-	few	TRBV15	TRBJ2-1	CATSRQVASYNEQFF	TGTGCCACCAGCAGACAAGTAGCGAGCTACAATGAGCAGTTCTTC
TRBD2	few	TRBV4-2	TRBJ2-2	CASSQDPSGSVTGELFF	TGTGCCAGCAGCCAAGATCCTAGCGGGAGTGTGACCGGGGAGCTGTTTTTT
-	-	TRBV28	TRBJ1-1	CASTGGDTEAFF	TGTGCCAGCACAGGAGGGGACACTGAAGCTTTCTTT
TRBD2	-	TRBV9	TRBJ2-5	CASSVDGRGQETQYF	TGTGCCAGCAGCGTAGACGGGAGGGGCCAAGAGACCCAGTACTTC
TRBD1	-	TRBV12-5	TRBJ1-2	CASGFSGGGNYGYTF	TGTGCTAGTGGTTTTTCAGGGGGTGGGAACTATGGCTACACCTTC
-	-	TRBV19	TRBJ1-1	CATQGPGKTEAFF	TGTGCCACCCAAGGACCGGGAAAAACTGAAGCTTTCTTT
TRBD1	-	TRBV28	TRBJ1-5	CASSLSGQGFYQPQHF	TGTGCCAGCAGTTTGTCGGGACAGGGGTTTTATCAGCCCCAGCATTTT
TRBD1	-	TRBV12-5	TRBJ1-3	CASGRDRNSGNTIYF	TGTGCTAGTGGTAGGGACAGAAACTCTGGAAACACCATATATTTT
TRBD2	-	TRBV11-2	TRBJ2-1	CASSLAGRPLFNEQFF	TGTGCCAGCAGCTTGGCCGGGAGGCCATTATTTAATGAGCAGTTCTTC
TRBD2	-	TRBV7-9	TRBJ2-1	CASSLVATGRAPDNEQFF	TGTGCCAGCAGCTTAGTTGCGACCGGGAGGGCCCCGGACAATGAGCAGTTCTTC
TRBD2	-	TRBV5-1	TRBJ2-7	CASSLGPSLAGIDEQYF	TGCGCCAGCAGCTTGGGGCCGAGTCTAGCGGGAATAGACGAGCAGTACTTC
-	few	TRBV13	TRBJ2-7	CASSSGSTYEQYF	TGTGCCAGCAGCTCTGGGAGTACCTACGAGCAGTACTTC
-	-	TRBV19	TRBJ2-1	CASSRYNEQFF	TGTGCCAGTTCCCGCTACAATGAGCAGTTCTTC
-	-	TRBV28	TRBJ1-2	CASRSTGGGVSGSGYGYTF	TGTGCCAGCAGGTCGACTGGAGGCGGAGTCTCGGGTTCAGGCTATGGCTACACCTTC
-	-	TRBV28	TRBJ1-4	CASSLGQGPEKLFF	TGTGCCAGCAGTTTGGGGCAGGGCCCCGAAAAACTGTTTTTT
-	-	TRBV27	TRBJ2-7	CASSFSSSYYEQYF	TGTGCCAGCAGTTTTAGCAGCTCTTACTACGAGCAGTACTTC
TRBD1	once	TRBV10-3	TRBJ1-1	CAISETGGRTEAFF	TGTGCCATCAGCGAAACAGGGGGCAGGACTGAAGCTTTCTTT
-	-	TRBV4-1	TRBJ2-1	CASSQDRTYNEQFF	TGCGCCAGCAGCCAAGATCGGACATACAATGAGCAGTTCTTC
TRBD2	-	TRBV5-1	TRBJ2-1	CASNRGGSAVGDNEQFF	TGCGCCAGCAATCGGGGAGGGTCCGCAGTAGGGGACAATGAGCAGTTCTTC
TRBD1	-	TRBV28	TRBJ1-2	CAILRDRHGYTF	TGTGCCATCCTCCGGGACAGGCATGGCTACACCTTC
TRBD1	few	TRBV6-5	TRBJ2-7	CASSRQGWGSYEQYF	TGTGCCAGCAGTCGACAGGGCTGGGGATCCTACGAGCAGTACTTC